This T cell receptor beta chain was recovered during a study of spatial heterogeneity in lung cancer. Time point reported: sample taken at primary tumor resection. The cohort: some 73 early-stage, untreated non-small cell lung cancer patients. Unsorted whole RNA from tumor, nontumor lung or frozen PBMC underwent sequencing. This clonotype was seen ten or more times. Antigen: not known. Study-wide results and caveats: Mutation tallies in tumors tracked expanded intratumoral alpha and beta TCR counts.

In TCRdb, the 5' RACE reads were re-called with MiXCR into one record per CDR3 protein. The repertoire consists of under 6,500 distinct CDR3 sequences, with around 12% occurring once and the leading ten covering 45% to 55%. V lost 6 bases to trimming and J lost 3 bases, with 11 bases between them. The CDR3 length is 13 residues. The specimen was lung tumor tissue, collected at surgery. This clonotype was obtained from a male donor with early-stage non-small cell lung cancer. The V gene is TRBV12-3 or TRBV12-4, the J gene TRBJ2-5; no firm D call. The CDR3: CASSRREEETQYF. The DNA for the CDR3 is TGTGCCAGCAGCAGACGCGAGGAAGAGACCCAGTACTTC.